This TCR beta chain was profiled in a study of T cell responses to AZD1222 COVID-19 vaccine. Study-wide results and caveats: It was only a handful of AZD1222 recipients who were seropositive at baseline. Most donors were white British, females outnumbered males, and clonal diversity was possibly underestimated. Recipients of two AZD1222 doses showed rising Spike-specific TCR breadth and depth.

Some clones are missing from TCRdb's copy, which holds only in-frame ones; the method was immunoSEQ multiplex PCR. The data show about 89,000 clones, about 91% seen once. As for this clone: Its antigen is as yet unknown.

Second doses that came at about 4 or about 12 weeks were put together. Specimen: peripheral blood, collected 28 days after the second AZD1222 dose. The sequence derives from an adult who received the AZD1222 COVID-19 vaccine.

The DNA for the CDR3 is TGTGCCAGCGCCCTTATCCCCAAATATGGCTACACCTTC. Its protein product is CASALIPKYGYTF. The chain links TRBV28 to TRBJ1-2, with D unresolved. Trimming cost V 8 bases and J 5 bases, with 15 bases left between them. The CDR3 runs 13 residues. Germline CDR1 and CDR2: MDHEN and SYDVKM.